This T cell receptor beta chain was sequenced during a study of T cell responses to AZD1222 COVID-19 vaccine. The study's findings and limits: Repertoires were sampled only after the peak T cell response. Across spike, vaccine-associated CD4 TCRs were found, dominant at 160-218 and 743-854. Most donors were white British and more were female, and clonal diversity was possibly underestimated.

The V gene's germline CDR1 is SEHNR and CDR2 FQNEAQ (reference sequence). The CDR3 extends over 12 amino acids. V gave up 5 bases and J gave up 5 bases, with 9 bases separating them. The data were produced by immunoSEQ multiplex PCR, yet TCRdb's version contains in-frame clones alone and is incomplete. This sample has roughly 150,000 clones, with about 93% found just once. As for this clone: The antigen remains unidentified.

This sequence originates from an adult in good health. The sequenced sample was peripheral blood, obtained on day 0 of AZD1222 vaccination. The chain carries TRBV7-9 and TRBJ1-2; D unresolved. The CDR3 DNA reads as TGTGCCAGCAGCCCTAACCATTATGGCTACACCTTC. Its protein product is CASSPNHYGYTF.